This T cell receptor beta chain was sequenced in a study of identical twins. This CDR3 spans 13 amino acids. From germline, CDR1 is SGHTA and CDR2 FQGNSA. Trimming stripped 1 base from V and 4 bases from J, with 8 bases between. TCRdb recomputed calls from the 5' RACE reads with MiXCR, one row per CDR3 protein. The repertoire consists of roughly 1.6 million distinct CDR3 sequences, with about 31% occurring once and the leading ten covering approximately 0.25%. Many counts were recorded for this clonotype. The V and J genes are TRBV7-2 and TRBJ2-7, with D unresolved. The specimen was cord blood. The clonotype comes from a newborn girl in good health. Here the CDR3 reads CASSLVLLYEQYF. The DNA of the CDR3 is TGTGCCAGCAGCTTAGTACTTCTTTACGAGCAGTACTTC.